Presented here are 5 T cell receptor beta chains from one specimen sequenced in a study of tissue T cells after allogeneic stem cell transplantation. Sequencing used immunoSEQ multiplex PCR; TCRdb keeps in-frame clones, though not all of them. The sample lists roughly 7,200 clones, approximately 46% occurring once. Time point: mouse harvest day 7 after allogeneic transplant. Tail vein injection delivered 10^7 T-cell-depleted bone marrow cells and 10^6 splenic CD5+ T cells. Sequenced sample: gut tissue. These receptors were collected from a female BALB/c mouse given C57BL/6 T cells with graft-versus-host disease after an allogeneic hematopoietic cell transplant.

This clone was seen just once. These gene names are mouse names. Read coverage stops 1 residue before the CDR3 terminus; the germline J gene supplies the remainder. The V call is TRBV19, the J call TRBJ2-1; a weak D match, TRBD1 (5 bases). The CDR3 totals 12 residues. The germline V gene encodes CDR1 FNHDT and CDR2 SITEND (reference sequence). Deletions cut 2 bases from V and 6 bases from J, with 6 bases between. CDR3 amino acids: CASSIRGAEQFF. The CDR3 bases that were read are TGTGCCAGCAGTATTAGGGGTGCTGAGCAGTTC. Full variable domain (outside the CDR3, taken from reference TRBV19 and TRBJ2-1): GGIITQTPKFLIGQEGQKLTLKCQQNFNHDTMYWYRQDSGKGLRLIYYSITENDLQKGDLSEGYDASREKKSSFSLTVTSAQKNEMAVFLCASSIRGAEQFFGPGTRLTVL.

A note on this clone: Gene names denote mouse genes. Sequencing ends 1 residue short of the CDR3 end; the germline J gene provides the rest. This chain joins TRBV15 and TRBJ2-2; D unresolved. The CDR3 is 14 amino acids. V was trimmed by 6 bases and J by 0 bases, leaving 8 bases between them. Germline lookup yields CDR1 SGHND and CDR2 FRSKSL. The part of the CDR3 DNA that was read is TGTGCCAGCAGCCCTCTCTCAAACACCGGGCAGCTCTAC. Amino acid sequence: CASSPLSNTGQLY. The full CDR3 protein reads CASSPLSNTGQLYF.

Regarding this clone: The gene names here belong to mouse. The sequenced fragment ends 1 residue before the CDR3 boundary, so the rest is inferred from the germline J gene. V is TRBV26 and J is TRBJ2-7; D unresolved. The CDR3 is 12 amino acids. V lost 2 bases and J lost 3, with 5 bases in between. CDR1 is KGHPV, CDR2 FQNQEV, per germline (reference sequence). This chain's CDR3 is CASSLTVYEQYF. The sequenced CDR3 bases are TGTGCCAGCAGTCTGACAGTCTATGAACAGTAC.

About this clone: The germline and genes are mouse ones. The read terminates 1 residue before the CDR3 end, so the remaining end is supplied by the germline J gene. This rearrangement joins TRBV15 to TRBJ2-5; 12 bases align to TRBD2. The germline CDR1 and CDR2 sequences are SGHND and FRSKSL. After removal of 3 bases from V and 6 bases from J, the junction contained 4 bases not matched to a gene. The CDR3 is 15 residues long. Incomplete CDR3 DNA: TGTGCCAGCAGTTTTGACTGGGGGGGCGGGGACACCCAGTAC. Amino acid sequence: CASSFDWGGGDTQY. In full, the CDR3 is CASSFDWGGGDTQYF.

A remark on this clone: Mouse gene names apply. The CDR3 protein is CASSFPDRGPEQYF. CDR3 bases read: TGTGCCAGCAGTTTCCCGGACAGGGGGCCGGAACAGTAC. This chain joins TRBV14 and TRBJ2-7, with 11 nucleotides matching TRBD1. Read sequence stops 1 residue before the CDR3 end, and the germline J gene provides the missing end. The CDR3 spans 14 residues. Germline assignment: CDR1 SGHDT and CDR2 FRDEAV. J was trimmed by 7 bases and V by 1 base; bases with no gene match: 4.